This T cell receptor (beta chain) was sequenced during a study of a mutant IDH1 vaccine in newly diagnosed glioma. Study details: Most patients had radiochemotherapy with temozolomide before enrollment; others had one alone.

Time point in this sample: baseline, week 1 (first vaccination visit). Indicated treatment: pre-vaccination baseline after standard-of-care therapy. Donors had new IDH1-mutant astrocytomas of WHO grade 3 or 4 (ATRX-lost). Clones were read by immunoSEQ multiplex PCR, and TCRdb kept only the in-frame ones, dropping some. The repertoire includes tens of thousands of clones, 60% to 85% of them detected once, and 1.5% to 2% sits in the top ten. The sequenced sample was PBMCs, obtained from a glioma patient treated with radiotherapy, temozolomide or both. The TCR originated in a woman aged 40 to 49 with glioma.

CDR3 in DNA: TGTGCCAGCAGTGAGGGACTAGCGGGGGCCTACGAGCAGTACTTC. It specifies CASSEGLAGAYEQYF. This sequence joins TRBV6-1 and TRBJ2-7; 14 bases align to TRBD2. Looked up from germline, CDR1 is MNHNS and CDR2 is SASEGT. V gave up 3 bases and J gave up 2 bases; unmatched junction bases: 0. The length of the CDR3 is 15 residues.